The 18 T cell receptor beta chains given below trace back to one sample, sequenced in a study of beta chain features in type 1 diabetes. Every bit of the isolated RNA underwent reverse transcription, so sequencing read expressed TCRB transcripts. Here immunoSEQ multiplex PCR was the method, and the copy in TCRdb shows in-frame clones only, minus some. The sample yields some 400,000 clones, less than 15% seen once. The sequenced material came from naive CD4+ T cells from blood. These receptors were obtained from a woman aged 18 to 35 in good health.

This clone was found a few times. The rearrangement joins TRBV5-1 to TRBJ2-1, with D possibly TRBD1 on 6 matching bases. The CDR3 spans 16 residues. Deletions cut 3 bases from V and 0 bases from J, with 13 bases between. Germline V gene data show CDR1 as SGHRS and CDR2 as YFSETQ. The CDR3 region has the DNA TGCGCCAGCAGCTGGAAACAGGGTAGCTCCTACAATGAGCAGTTCTTC. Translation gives CASSWKQGSSYNEQFF.

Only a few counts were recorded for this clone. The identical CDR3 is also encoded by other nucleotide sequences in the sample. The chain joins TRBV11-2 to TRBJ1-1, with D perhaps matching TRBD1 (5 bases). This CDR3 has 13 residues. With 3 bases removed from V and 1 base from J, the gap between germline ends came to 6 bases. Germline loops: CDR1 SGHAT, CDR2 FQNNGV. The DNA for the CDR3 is TGTGCCAGCAGCTTGACAGAGAACACTGAAGCTTTCTTT. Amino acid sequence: CASSLTENTEAFF. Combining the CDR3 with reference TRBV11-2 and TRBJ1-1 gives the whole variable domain EAGVAQSPRYKIIEKRQSVAFWCNPISGHATLYWYQQILGQGPKLLIQFQNNGVVDDSQLPKDRFSAERLKGVDSTLKIQPAKLEDSAVYLCASSLTENTEAFFGQGTRLTVV.

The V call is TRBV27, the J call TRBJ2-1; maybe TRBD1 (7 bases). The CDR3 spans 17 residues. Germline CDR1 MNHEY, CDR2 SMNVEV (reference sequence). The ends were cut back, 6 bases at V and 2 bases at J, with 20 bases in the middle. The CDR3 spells CASRDFTPRGAYNEQFF. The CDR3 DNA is TGTGCCAGCAGAGACTTTACCCCCAGGGGGGCCTACAATGAGCAGTTCTTC.

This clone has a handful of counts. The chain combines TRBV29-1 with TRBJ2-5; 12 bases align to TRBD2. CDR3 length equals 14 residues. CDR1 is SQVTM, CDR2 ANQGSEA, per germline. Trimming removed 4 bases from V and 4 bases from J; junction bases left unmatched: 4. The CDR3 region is CSVGPGLAGETQYF. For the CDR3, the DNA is TGCAGCGTTGGACCGGGACTAGCGGGAGAGACCCAGTACTTC.

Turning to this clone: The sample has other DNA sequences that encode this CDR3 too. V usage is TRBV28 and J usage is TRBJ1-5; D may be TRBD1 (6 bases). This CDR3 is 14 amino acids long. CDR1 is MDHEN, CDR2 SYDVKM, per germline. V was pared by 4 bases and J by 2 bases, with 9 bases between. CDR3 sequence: CASSSPGGNQPQHF. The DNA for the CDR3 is TGTGCCAGCAGTTCCCCAGGGGGCAATCAGCCCCAGCATTTT.

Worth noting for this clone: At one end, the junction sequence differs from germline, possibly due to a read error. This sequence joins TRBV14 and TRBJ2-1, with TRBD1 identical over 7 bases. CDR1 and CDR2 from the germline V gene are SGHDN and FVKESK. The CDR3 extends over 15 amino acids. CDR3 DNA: TGTGCCAGCAGCAAAGACAGGGTGGTTAGAAATGAGCAGTTCTTC. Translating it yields CASSKDRVVRNEQFF.

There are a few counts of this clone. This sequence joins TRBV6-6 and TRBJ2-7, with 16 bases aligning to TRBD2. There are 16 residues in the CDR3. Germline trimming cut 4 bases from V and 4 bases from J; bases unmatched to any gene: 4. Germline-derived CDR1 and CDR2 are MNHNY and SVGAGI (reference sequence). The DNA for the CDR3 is TGTGCCAGCAGTTCGGGGACTAGCGGGAGGGTTTACGAGCAGTACTTC. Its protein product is CASSSGTSGRVYEQYF.

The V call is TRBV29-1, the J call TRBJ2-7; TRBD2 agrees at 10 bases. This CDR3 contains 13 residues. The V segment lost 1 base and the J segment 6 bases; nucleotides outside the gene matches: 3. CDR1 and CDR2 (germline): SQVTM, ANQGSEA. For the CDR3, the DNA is TGCAGCGTTGAAGGACTAGCGGGCGGCGAGCAGTACTTC. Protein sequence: CSVEGLAGGEQYF.

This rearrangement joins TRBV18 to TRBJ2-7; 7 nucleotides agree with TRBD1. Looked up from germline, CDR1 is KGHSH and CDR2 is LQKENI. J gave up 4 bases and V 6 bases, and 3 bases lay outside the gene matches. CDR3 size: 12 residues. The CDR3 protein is CASSQDRYEQYF. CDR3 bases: TGTGCCAGCTCCCAGGACAGGTACGAGCAGTACTTC.

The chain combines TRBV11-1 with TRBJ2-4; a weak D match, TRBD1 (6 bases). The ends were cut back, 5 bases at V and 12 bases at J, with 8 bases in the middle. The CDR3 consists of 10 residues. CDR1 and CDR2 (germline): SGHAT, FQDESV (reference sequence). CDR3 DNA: TGTGCCAGCAGCGGACAGACTCAGTACTTC. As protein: CASSGQTQYF.

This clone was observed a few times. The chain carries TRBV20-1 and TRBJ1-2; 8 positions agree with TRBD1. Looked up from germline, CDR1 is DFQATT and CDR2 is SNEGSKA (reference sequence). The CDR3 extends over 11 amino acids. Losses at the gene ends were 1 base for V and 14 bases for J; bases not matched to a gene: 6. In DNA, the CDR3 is TGCAGTGCTAGAGGGGACAGGAGGGAAACCTTC. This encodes CSARGDRRETF.

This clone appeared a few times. The CDR3 here is CAWSVLSDQYF. CDR3 DNA: TGTGCCTGGAGTGTACTTAGCGATCAGTATTTT. The chain uses TRBV30 and TRBJ2-3; possibly TRBD2 for D (5 bases). The CDR3 covers 11 residues. The V gene's germline CDR1 is GTSNPN and CDR2 SVGIG (reference sequence). Trimming removed 0 bases from V and 12 bases from J, with 10 bases in between.

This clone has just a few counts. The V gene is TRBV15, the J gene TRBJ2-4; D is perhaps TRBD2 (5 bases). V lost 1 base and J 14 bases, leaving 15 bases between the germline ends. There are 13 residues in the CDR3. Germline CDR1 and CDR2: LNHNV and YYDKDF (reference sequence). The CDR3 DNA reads TGTGCCACCAGCAGAGCCGGCGAGGGTATCAAGTACTTC. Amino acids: CATSRAGEGIKYF.

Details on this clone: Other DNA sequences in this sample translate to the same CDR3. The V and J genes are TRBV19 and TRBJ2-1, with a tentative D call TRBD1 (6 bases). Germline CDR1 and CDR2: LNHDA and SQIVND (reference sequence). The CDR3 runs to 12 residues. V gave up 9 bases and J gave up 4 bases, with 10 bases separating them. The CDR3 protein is CASRDRYNEQFF. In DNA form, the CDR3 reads TGTGCCAGCAGAGACAGGTACAATGAGCAGTTCTTC.

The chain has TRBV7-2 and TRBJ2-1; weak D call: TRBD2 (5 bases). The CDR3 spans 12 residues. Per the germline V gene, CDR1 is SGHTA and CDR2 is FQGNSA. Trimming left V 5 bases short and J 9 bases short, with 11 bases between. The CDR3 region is CASSPSDSEQFF. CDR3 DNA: TGTGCCAGCAGCCCATCGGACTCTGAGCAGTTCTTC.

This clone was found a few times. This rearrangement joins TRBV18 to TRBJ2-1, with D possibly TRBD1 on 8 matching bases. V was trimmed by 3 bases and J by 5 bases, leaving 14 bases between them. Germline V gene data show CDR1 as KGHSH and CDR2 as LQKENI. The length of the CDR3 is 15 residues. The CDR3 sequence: CASSPWGGQDNEQFF. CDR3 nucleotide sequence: TGTGCCAGCTCACCCTGGGGGGGACAGGACAATGAGCAGTTCTTC.

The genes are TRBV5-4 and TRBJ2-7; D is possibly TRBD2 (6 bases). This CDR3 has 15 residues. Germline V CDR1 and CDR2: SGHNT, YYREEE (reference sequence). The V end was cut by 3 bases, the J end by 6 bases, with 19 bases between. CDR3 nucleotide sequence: TGTGCCAGCAGCTCCCCGGGACTCCGAAACGTCGAGCAGTACTTC. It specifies CASSSPGLRNVEQYF. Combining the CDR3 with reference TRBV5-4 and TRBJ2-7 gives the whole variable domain ETGVTQSPTHLIKTRGQQVTLRCSSQSGHNTVSWYQQALGQGPQFIFQYYREEENGRGNFPPRFSGLQFPNYSSELNVNALELDDSALYLCASSSPGLRNVEQYFGPGTRLTVT.

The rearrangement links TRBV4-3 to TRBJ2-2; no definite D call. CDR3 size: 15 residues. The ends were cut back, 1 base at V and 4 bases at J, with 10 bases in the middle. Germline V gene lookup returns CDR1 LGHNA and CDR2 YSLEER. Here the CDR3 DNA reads TGCGCCAGCAGCCAAGCGGCAGACTTCACCGGGGAGCTGTTTTTT. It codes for CASSQAADFTGELFF.